This T cell receptor beta chain was recorded in a study of cytomegalovirus exposure and HLA in healthy donors. The primer mix had 60 Vbeta and 13 Jbeta primers. Repertoires were generated with immunoSEQ multiplex PCR, while TCRdb's copy carries only in-frame clones and drops some. The sample holds 150,000 or so clones, 70% to 75% seen once. Study-level points and caveats: The authors later found HLA-associated TCR beta chains more clonally expanded than equally common others. No immune exposure information besides CMV serostatus was available.

CDR1 and CDR2 (germline): SGHTA, FQGNSA. V gave up 1 base and J gave up 0 bases, with 9 bases separating them. This CDR3 spans 15 amino acids. This clone occurred once. What it recognizes is unknown. The chain carries TRBV7-2 and TRBJ1-1; no definite D call. The material sequenced was PBMCs. The source is a man between 18 and 29 years old in good health and CMV-seropositive. This CDR3 reads CASSLEPSMNTEAFF. Here the CDR3 DNA reads TGTGCCAGCAGCTTAGAGCCCTCCATGAACACTGAAGCTTTCTTT.